This TCR beta chain was recorded in a study of a mutant IDH1 vaccine in newly diagnosed glioma (dated by TCRdb to 2020 to 2023). Concerning the study at large: Vaccination began 4-6 weeks after radiotherapy alone, or alongside temozolomide cycles in the chemotherapy-containing groups. Of the approximately 33 treated patients, roughly 60% were male and approximately 40% were female, and the mean age was around 40 years. Before enrollment, patients had received standard therapy of radiotherapy alone, temozolomide alone, or radiochemotherapy with temozolomide; most received the combination. The week-35 safety follow-up was designated visit V12, and the week-47 end of study was designated visit V13. Peripheral blood was drawn at six visits: V03 (baseline), V05, V07, V10, V12 and V13. Longitudinal TCRB deep sequencing was performed for fewer than 30 treated patients wherever samples were available for exploratory analyses.

In light of the paper, this sample's time point label describes: week 47, end of study. Every vaccine dose consisted of 300 ug of a 20-mer mutant IDH1 peptide in Montanide, administered subcutaneously together with topical imiquimod. Eight vaccinations were administered to patients in weeks 1, 3, 5, 7, 11, 15, 19 and 23, corresponding to visits V03 through V10. The donors had newly diagnosed IDH1-mutant astrocytomas of WHO grade 3 or 4 that showed loss of nuclear ATRX. The samples were drawn from NOA16, a multicentre, single-arm, open-label phase I trial in Germany that tested a mutant IDH1 peptide vaccine in humans for the first time. Genomic DNA for TCRB sequencing was extracted from EDTA blood using the DNeasy Blood and Tissue Kit. The library came from the immunoSEQ multiplex PCR assay. Following the manufacturer's protocol, the hsTCRB Kit was used to amplify rearranged TCR beta chain sequences. An Illumina MiSeq was used to sequence the TCRB libraries. Per the original workflow: The kit vendor's proprietary platform handled demultiplexing, trimming and gene mapping. The clones in this table, taken by TCRdb from immuneACCESS, are in-frame only. Not every clone is retained; where verified, under half of the shortfall comes from an unresolved V gene, and the cause of the rest is unknown. Clonal size and the V and J genes are those of that table, whereas D and trimming came from the DNA. This sample is represented by some 50,000 clones; 65% of them were singletons. About 4.8% of the sample is held by the ten biggest clonotypes.

V is shortened by 5 bases, J by 6 bases, and the region joining them spans 13 bases. CDR1 is given as LNHDA and CDR2 as SQIVND, both from the germline V gene (reference sequence). Reading from cysteine to phenylalanine, the CDR3 counts 13 amino acids. Solely the CDR3 DNA is kept, with 39 bases framed from the first base. As to this clone: The antigen it recognizes is unknown. No quality values exist for individual bases; no much larger clone is one base distant.

What the research found in general, with its limitations: Pseudoprogression seemed to be unrelated to changes in the top peripheral T cell clonotypes found by TCRB sequencing. PBMC samples for TCRB deep sequencing were selected based on availability. Immune responses induced by the vaccine were seen in about 93% of patients across multiple MHC alleles. According to the authors, sample limitations meant that analyses of patient blood samples could not be reproduced.

The sequence links TRBV19 to TRBJ1-1; 6 matching bases give a weak D call of TRBD1. The sample here was peripheral blood mononuclear cells (PBMCs), taken from a glioma patient whose treatment included an IDH1 peptide vaccine. The sequence derives from a man between 40 and 49 years old with glioma. Some clones in this sample may be carry-over from other donors' samples. CDR3 region: CASSVQGIPEAFF. The nucleotide sequence reads TGTGCCAGTAGTGTACAGGGAATCCCTGAAGCTTTCTTT.